These 15 T cell receptor beta chains originate from one sample sequenced in a study of low-dose radiotherapy and immunotherapy resistance in tumors. Priming of first-strand cDNA relied on TRAV- and TRBV-specific primers (covering alpha and beta chains). Over 20 PCR cycles, TCRs were amplified from a constant-region primer and V-primer adapter. TCRdb reprocessed the reads via MiXCR and lists one record per CDR3 protein. The sample carries tens of thousands of distinct CDR3 sequences, less than 30% recorded once. Documented time point: after trial treatment. Treatment here: LDRT plus nivolumab, ipilimumab, low-dose cyclophosphamide and aspirin (RACIN trial). The starting material was PBMCs, obtained after low-dose radiotherapy plus immunotherapy. These receptors were obtained from a male donor with prostate cancer.

In this sample, this clonotype turned up a few times. The chain is built from TRBV7-2 and TRBJ1-4; the D is unclear. Germline CDR1 reads SGHTA; CDR2 reads FQGNSA. V was pared by 5 bases and J by 0 bases, with 13 bases between. This CDR3 comprises 16 residues. In nucleotides, the CDR3 is TGTGCCAGCAGCCAAAGAAGGGTGACAACTAATGAAAAACTGTTTTTT. Translating it yields CASSQRRVTTNEKLFF.

The chain recombines TRBV6-2 or TRBV6-3 with TRBJ2-1, with 9 bases lining up with TRBD2. V lost 7 bases to trimming and J lost 7 bases; unmatched junction nucleotides: 11. CDR1 is MNHEY, CDR2 SVGEGT, per germline. The CDR3 is made up of 15 amino acids. CDR3 sequence (DNA): TGTGCCAGCACCAGACTAGCGGAGGAGGGAAATGAGCAGTTCTTC. Translation: CASTRLAEEGNEQFF.

This chain connects TRBV20-1 to TRBJ1-2; 7 bases map to TRBD1. CDR1 and CDR2 (germline): DFQATT, SNEGSKA (reference sequence). The trim removed 2 bases at V and 7 bases at J, leaving 16 bases unmatched. This CDR3 is 16 amino acids long. The CDR3 loop is CSARPLSETGRGGYTF. The CDR3 DNA follows: TGCAGTGCTAGACCCCTATCAGAGACAGGGAGAGGTGGCTACACCTTC.

The V gene is TRBV18, the J gene TRBJ2-5; the D is unclear. Trimming took off 4 bases at V and 4 bases at J, with 10 bases between the two ends. Germline-derived CDR1 and CDR2 are KGHSH and LQKENI. The CDR3 runs to 13 residues. In DNA, the CDR3 is TGTGCCAGCTCACTGACTTCGATAGAGACCCAGTACTTC. Amino acids: CASSLTSIETQYF.

There are many counts of this clonotype. The chain couples TRBV7-9 to TRBJ2-2; TRBD2 matches at 10 bases. The CDR3 consists of 16 residues. J was trimmed by 5 bases and V by 1 base; bases with no gene match: 4. CDR1 is SEHNR, CDR2 FQNEAQ, per germline (reference sequence). DNA of the CDR3: TGTGCCAGCAGCTTAGGAACGGGACTAGCGACCGGGGAGCTGTTTTTT. It is translated as CASSLGTGLATGELFF. Full variable domain (rest looked up from reference TRBV7-9 and TRBJ2-2): DTGVSQNPRHKITKRGQNVTFRCDPISEHNRLYWYRQTLGQGPEFLTYFQNEAQLEKSRLLSDRFSAERPKGSFSTLEIQRTEQGDSAMYLCASSLGTGLATGELFFGEGSRLTVL.

The rearrangement links TRBV7-8 to TRBJ1-5; D is ambiguous. The V end lost 6 bases, the J end lost 7 bases, and 13 bases lay between the germline ends. The CDR3 runs to 13 residues. From germline, CDR1 is SGHVS and CDR2 FQNEAQ. CDR3: CASSSTQSQPQHF. CDR3 DNA sequence: TGTGCCAGCAGTTCAACTCAGTCACAGCCCCAGCATTTT.

This clonotype was seen repeatedly, ten times or more. The chain combines TRBV6-2 or TRBV6-3 with TRBJ1-2, with TRBD1 as a possible D gene (5 bases). The V gene lost 6 bases and the J gene lost 6 bases, with 17 bases spanning the gap. This CDR3 spans 14 amino acids. Germline CDR1 reads MNHEY; CDR2 reads SVGEGT. As DNA, the CDR3 is TGTGCCAGCAGCCCGGACATTCTGGTGGATGGCTACACCTTC. Amino acids: CASSPDILVDGYTF.

This clonotype was detected many times. The chain links TRBV29-1 to TRBJ2-7, with D unresolved. This CDR3 has 12 residues. CDR1 and CDR2 from the germline V gene are SQVTM and ANQGSEA. The V and J ends lost 6 bases and 2 bases respectively, with 11 bases between them. CDR3 in amino acids: CSVHLGTYEQYF. For the CDR3, the DNA is TGCAGCGTCCATCTCGGCACCTACGAGCAGTACTTC.

V is TRBV5-6 and J is TRBJ2-1, with TRBD2 identical over 12 bases. The J segment lost 0 bases and the V segment lost 4 bases, leaving 5 bases of the junction unmatched. This CDR3 comprises 17 residues. The V gene's germline CDR1 is SGHDT and CDR2 YYEEEE. The chain's CDR3 is CASSPGLAGYSYNEQFF. Written as DNA, the CDR3 is TGTGCCAGCAGCCCGGGACTAGCGGGTTACTCCTACAATGAGCAGTTCTTC.

The rearrangement joins TRBV20-1 to TRBJ2-1, with 9 bases fitting TRBD2. Germline V CDR1 and CDR2: DFQATT, SNEGSKA (reference sequence). The CDR3 contains 16 residues. V shed 1 base, J shed 1 base, and the junction held 5 bases outside the gene matches. Here the CDR3 reads CSARASSGSSYNEQFF. The CDR3 nucleotides are TGCAGTGCTAGAGCCAGTAGCGGGAGTTCCTACAATGAGCAGTTCTTC.

With regard to this clonotype: No DNA is shown, since the ends of the CDR3 on it are uncertain; the CDR3 is the one TCRdb lists. The rearrangement joins TRBV6-2 or TRBV6-3 to TRBJ2-2; the D call in the table, TRBD2, was not verified against the DNA. Ends included, the CDR3 has 19 residues. Germline CDR1 and CDR2: MNHEY and SVGEGT. CDR3: CASIRLAGGPPGSCFLFFF.

The genes are TRBV4-1 and TRBJ1-1, with 7 bases aligning to TRBD1. V dropped 5 bases and J dropped 1; count of bases not matched to a gene: 4. CDR1 and CDR2 (germline): MGHRA, YSYEKL. The CDR3 loop spans 14 amino acids. The CDR3 sequence: CASSRGGANTEAFF. For the CDR3, the DNA is TGCGCCAGCAGCAGAGGGGGCGCGAACACTGAAGCTTTCTTT.

At least ten counts were recorded for this clonotype. The chain recombines TRBV5-1 with TRBJ1-5; TRBD1 is a possible D gene (5 bases). Germline V gives CDR1 SGHRS, CDR2 YFSETQ. Trimming stripped 5 bases from V and 3 bases from J, with 9 bases between. This CDR3 contains 13 residues. The CDR3 nucleotides are TGCGCCAGCAGAGGGGCCTTCAATCAGCCCCAGCATTTT. It is translated as CASRGAFNQPQHF.

Only a few counts were recorded for this clonotype. This rearrangement joins TRBV30 to TRBJ2-1; D perhaps matches TRBD2 (5 bases). V was trimmed by 5 bases and J by 0 bases, leaving 14 bases between them. Germline CDR1 reads GTSNPN; CDR2 reads SVGIG (reference sequence). The CDR3 is 15 residues long. The CDR3 loop reads CAWLGSSISYNEQFF. The DNA for the CDR3 is TGTGCCTGGTTAGGGAGTAGTATCTCCTACAATGAGCAGTTCTTC.

This clonotype showed up many times. The V and J genes are TRBV20-1 and TRBJ2-7, with a tentative D call TRBD2 (6 bases). The CDR3 loop spans 15 amino acids. Germline assignment: CDR1 DFQATT and CDR2 SNEGSKA (reference sequence). Trimming stripped 1 base from V and 2 bases from J, with 15 bases between. CDR3 sequence: CSARGPTRSTYEQYF. DNA for the CDR3: TGCAGTGCTAGAGGTCCGACTAGATCTACCTACGAGCAGTACTTC.